The 12 T cell receptor beta chains reported below all come from one sample, sequenced in a study of metastatic and nonmetastatic thyroid tumors. TCRdb re-called clones via MiXCR from the PCR reads. This sample carries tens of thousands of clones, less than 30% of them seen once, and the ten largest clones take 30%. Each patient went into thyroid surgery without having received any treatment. Sequenced material: blood. Receptor source: a female donor with papillary thyroid cancer or a benign thyroid nodule (not recorded which). Some clones in this sample may be carry-over from other donors' samples.

This clone was seen a few times. The J gene is TRBJ1-4, the V gene TRBV10-2; D not resolved. The germline V gene has CDR1 WSHSY and CDR2 SAAADI. The CDR3 length is 10 residues. Trimming removed 8 bases at V and 8 bases at J, with 6 bases between. Here the CDR3 reads CASYGEKLFF. CDR3 sequence (DNA): TGCGCCAGCTACGGAGAAAAACTGTTTTTT.

This clone was observed many times. The chain employs TRBV7-2 and TRBJ1-2; 8 positions match TRBD1. CDR3 length: 15 amino acids. Germline V gene sequence: CDR1 SGHTA, CDR2 FQGNSA. After removal of 5 bases from V and 4 bases from J, the junction contained 9 bases not matched to a gene. CDR3 region: CASSTYRQGIYGYTF. In nucleotides, the CDR3 is TGTGCCAGCAGCACCTACCGACAGGGGATCTATGGCTACACCTTC.

This clone was detected a few times. The rearrangement uses TRBV14 and TRBJ1-1; 8 bases align to TRBD1. Germline V lookup: CDR1 SGHDN, CDR2 FVKESK. The length of the CDR3 is 16 residues. With 0 bases clipped from V and 5 bases from J, the junction kept 8 bases outside the gene matches. The CDR3, as DNA: TGTGCCAGCAGCCAAGATCGCTTGACAGGGGTAACTGAAGCTTTCTTT. Translated, it gives CASSQDRLTGVTEAFF.

This clone was counted many times. This chain connects TRBV29-1 to TRBJ2-2, with 13 bases fitting TRBD2. The germline V gene encodes CDR1 SQVTM and CDR2 ANQGSEA. V was pared by 7 bases and J by 7 bases, with 9 bases of the junction left unmatched. This CDR3 spans 15 amino acids. Here the CDR3 DNA reads TGCAGCGCGTCCGGGACTAGCGGGATTAACGGGGAGCTGTTTTTT. The encoded protein is CSASGTSGINGELFF.

The chain combines TRBV5-1 with TRBJ2-5, with 9 positions matching TRBD1. From germline, CDR1 is SGHRS and CDR2 YFSETQ. V lost 0 bases and J lost 4; bases outside the gene matches: 4. The CDR3 has 15 residues. As DNA, the CDR3 is TGCGCCAGCAGCTTGGGGACAGGGGATGGAGAGACCCAGTACTTC. Protein sequence: CASSLGTGDGETQYF.

The chain is built from TRBV6-1 and TRBJ2-7, with 10 bases lining up with TRBD2. The V and J ends lost 1 base and 5 bases, in that order; junction bases with no gene match: 5. Germline values: CDR1 MNHNS, CDR2 SASEGT. CDR3 length equals 15 residues. The CDR3 is CASSEVVAGGDEQYF. CDR3 sequence (DNA): TGTGCCAGCAGTGAAGTGGTAGCGGGGGGCGACGAGCAGTACTTC.

The rearrangement joins TRBV27 to TRBJ2-3; 10 nucleotides line up with TRBD1. The CDR3 runs 13 residues. Germline V gives CDR1 MNHEY, CDR2 SMNVEV (reference sequence). Germline trimming cut 4 bases from V and 11 bases from J; bases unmatched to any gene: 6. The CDR3 is CASSSLRDRGQYF. The CDR3 DNA sequence: TGTGCCAGCAGTTCCTTAAGGGACAGGGGGCAGTATTTT.

The J gene is TRBJ2-6, the V gene TRBV28; D call uncertain. With 3 bases removed from V and 0 bases from J, the gap between germline ends came to 9 bases. The germline V gene has CDR1 MDHEN and CDR2 SYDVKM. The CDR3 spans 16 residues. CDR3 region: CASSLILSSGANVLTF. The CDR3 nucleotides read TGTGCCAGCAGTTTGATCCTCTCCTCTGGGGCCAACGTCCTGACTTTC.

In DNA, the CDR3 is TGTGCCAGTAGTAGAGGGGCCGCGCTTGAAGCTTTCTTT. It yields the protein CASSRGAALEAFF. The chain uses TRBV19 and TRBJ1-1; D possibly corresponds to TRBD1 (5 bases). Germline lookup yields CDR1 LNHDA and CDR2 SQIVND (reference sequence). This CDR3 is built from 13 residues. With 4 bases removed from V and 7 bases from J, the gap between germline ends came to 13 bases.

The rearrangement joins TRBV24-1 to TRBJ2-2; the match to TRBD2 covers 8 bases. Trimming cost V 6 bases and J 2 bases; bases outside gene matches: 10. Germline loops: CDR1 KGHDR, CDR2 SFDVKD. The CDR3 length is 17 residues. The CDR3 DNA follows: TGTGCCACCAGTCGCGGGGGGATGGCAGCCAACACCGGGGAGCTGTTTTTT. Its translation is CATSRGGMAANTGELFF.

Notes on this clone: This clone may be a read error of a much larger clone one base away. Distinct nucleotide sequences in the sample also encode this CDR3. The V gene is TRBV18, the J gene TRBJ1-1; 9 bases line up with TRBD1. This CDR3 is built from 16 residues. Germline assignment: CDR1 KGHSH and CDR2 LQKENI. The CDR3 nucleotides read TGTGCCAGCTCCCTACAGGGACAGGGTTTCGACACTGAAGCTTTTTTT. This gives the protein CASSLQGQGFDTEAFF.

This clone was seen many times. The genes are TRBV12-3 or TRBV12-4 and TRBJ2-4; TRBD2 might be the D (5 bases). V dropped 4 bases and J dropped 0 bases, with 22 bases sitting between them. CDR3 size: 19 residues. The CDR3 DNA is TGTGCCAGCAGTTCCTCCGGTCGAGGGTTGACACTAGCCAAAAACATTCAGTACTTC. Its protein product is CASSSSGRGLTLAKNIQYF.